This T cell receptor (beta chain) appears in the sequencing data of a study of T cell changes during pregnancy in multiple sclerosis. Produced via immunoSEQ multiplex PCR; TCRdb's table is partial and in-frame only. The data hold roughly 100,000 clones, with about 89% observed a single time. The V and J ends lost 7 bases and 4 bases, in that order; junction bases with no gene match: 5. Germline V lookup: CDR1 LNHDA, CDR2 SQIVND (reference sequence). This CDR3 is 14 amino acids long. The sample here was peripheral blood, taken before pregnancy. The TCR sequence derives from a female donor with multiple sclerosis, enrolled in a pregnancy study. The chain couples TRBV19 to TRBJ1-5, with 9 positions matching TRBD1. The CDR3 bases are TGTGCCAGTAAATCCGGGACAGGGAATCAGCCCCAGCATTTT. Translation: CASKSGTGNQPQHF.